The 9 T cell receptor beta chains reported below all come from one sample, sequenced in a study of response to subunit inactivated influenza vaccine. A single record per CDR3 protein comes from TCRdb applying MiXCR to the RT-PCR reads. In the table there are around 760,000 distinct CDR3 sequences, over 11% of which are singletons. The sample here was PBMCs from blood, taken around 14 days before vaccination. The receptors come from a man in his forties or fifties who received an inactivated influenza vaccine.

The rearrangement joins TRBV7-2 to TRBJ2-7; D is unclear. Looked up from germline, CDR1 is SGHTA and CDR2 is FQGNSA. V was cut by 4 bases and J by 1 base, with 8 bases left in between. The CDR3 runs to 13 residues. CDR3 protein: CASSSSPSYEQYF. In DNA, the CDR3 is TGTGCCAGCAGCTCCTCCCCTTCCTACGAGCAGTACTTC.

This chain joins TRBV25-1 and TRBJ2-3, with no clear D. The germline V gene encodes CDR1 MGHDK and CDR2 SYGVNS. This CDR3 comprises 12 residues. The ends were cut back, 2 bases at V and 7 bases at J, with 7 bases in the middle. Here the CDR3 reads CASSESANTQYF. DNA for the CDR3: TGTGCCAGCAGTGAAAGTGCGAATACGCAGTATTTT.

This clonotype turned up a few times. This sequence joins TRBV11-2 and TRBJ2-5; 9 positions match TRBD1. The V gene end was trimmed by 1 base and the J gene end by 5 bases; junction bases not matched to a gene: 8. Per the germline V gene, CDR1 is SGHAT and CDR2 is FQNNGV. The CDR3 consists of 16 residues. This CDR3 is CASSLATGGLGETQYF. CDR3 sequence (DNA): TGTGCCAGCAGCTTAGCCACAGGGGGCCTGGGGGAGACCCAGTACTTC. Full variable domain (remainder filled in from reference TRBV11-2 and TRBJ2-5): EAGVAQSPRYKIIEKRQSVAFWCNPISGHATLYWYQQILGQGPKLLIQFQNNGVVDDSQLPKDRFSAERLKGVDSTLKIQPAKLEDSAVYLCASSLATGGLGETQYFGPGTRLLVL.

This clonotype was observed a few times. The J gene is TRBJ2-1, the V gene TRBV7-2; the D call may be TRBD1 or TRBD2 (7 bases each). V shed 4 bases and J shed 5 bases, with 12 bases lying between them. In germline, CDR1 is SGHTA, CDR2 FQGNSA. The CDR3 consists of 14 residues. In DNA, the CDR3 is TGTGCCAGCAGCTCACAGGGGAGGGACAATGAGCAGTTCTTC. Its protein product is CASSSQGRDNEQFF.

This clonotype was seen at least ten times. This rearrangement joins TRBV6-1 to TRBJ2-5; D gene ambiguous. The CDR3 has 14 amino acids. V gave up 5 bases and J gave up 5 bases, with 15 bases separating them. Germline-derived CDR1 and CDR2 are MNHNS and SASEGT. The CDR3 DNA follows: TGTGCCAGCAGTCCCGGAGTTAGGGATGAGACCCAGTACTTC. It is translated as CASSPGVRDETQYF.

Comment on this clonotype: A single base separates this from a much larger clone, so it may be a read error. The V and J genes are TRBV6-6 and TRBJ1-2; the D is unclear. This CDR3 is built from 13 residues. In germline, CDR1 is MNHNY, CDR2 SVGAGI (reference sequence). V lost 4 bases and J 1 base, leaving 7 bases between the germline ends. The CDR3 DNA sequence: TGTGCCAGCAGTTCGCACAGTAACTATGGCTACACCTTC. It translates to CASSSHSNYGYTF.

This chain connects TRBV11-2 to TRBJ2-1, with D unclear. V shed 1 base and J shed 6 bases, with 10 bases lying between them. Germline values: CDR1 SGHAT, CDR2 FQNNGV. This CDR3 has 14 residues. The CDR3, as DNA: TGTGCCAGCAGCTTAGGTTCGGCTGGCAATGAGCAGTTCTTC. Amino acids: CASSLGSAGNEQFF.

For this clonotype: A junction boundary mismatches the germline segment, possibly from a read error. The chain joins TRBV20-1 to TRBJ2-3; TRBD2 matches 8 bases. Germline V gives CDR1 DFQATT, CDR2 SNEGSKA (reference sequence). The CDR3 is 16 residues long. The DNA of the CDR3 is TGCAGTGCCAATCCATTAACTAGCGGTGGCACAGATAAGCAGTATTTT. Protein sequence: CSANPLTSGGTDKQYF.

Ten or more counts support this clonotype. This chain connects TRBV6-2 or TRBV6-3 to TRBJ1-1; D gene ambiguous. Trimming cost V 0 bases and J 4 bases, with 6 bases left between them. Germline CDR1 reads MNHEY; CDR2 reads SVGEGT. CDR3 size: 13 residues. In DNA form, the CDR3 reads TGTGCCAGCAGTTACTCGAGGAGCACTGAAGCTTTCTTT. The encoded protein is CASSYSRSTEAFF.